This T cell receptor (beta chain) was documented in a study of T cells in Graves' hyperthyroidism and ophthalmopathy (dated by TCRdb to about 2019). About the study as a whole: Peripheral blood was sampled at the time of initial diagnosis, prior to any treatment. To identify TCR V-J signatures that set the groups apart, the researchers used a discovery cohort of approximately 98 patients, made up of about 44 with Graves' ophthalmopathy and 57 with stable Graves' hyperthyroidism. Prospective prediction of ophthalmopathy was tested in an independent validation cohort consisting of roughly 20 hyperthyroidism patients and 15 or so patients who later progressed to ophthalmopathy. The approximately 97 discovery patients were randomly divided into training and test sets at a 7:3 ratio. In about six Graves' hyperthyroidism patients, the study also compared T-cell repertoires from thyroid tissue with T-cell repertoires from blood. Once sampling was done, hyperthyroidism patients were given methimazole at a starting dose of 30 mg daily, whereas ophthalmopathy patients were given high-dose intravenous methylprednisolone. The paper describes TCR Vbeta CDR3 sequencing of 140 or so peripheral blood samples, made up of approximately 40 ophthalmopathy patients, around 78 hyperthyroidism patients and some 17 progressor patients. Study-wide findings and limitations: Blood samples also contained most of the expanded thyroid clonotypes (frequency above 0.001), which suggests that blood repertoires may reflect thyroid immune responses. No statistical method was used to fix the sample size in advance, and group allocation was not hidden from the investigators. In validation, the model predicted progression to ophthalmopathy with just under 71% sensitivity and 72% to 85% specificity, a median of approximately 6.7 months before onset. A model built on a 13 V-J signature distinguished ophthalmopathy from stable hyperthyroidism, reaching around 87% sensitivity and about 81% specificity in cross-validation and 80%/75% in testing.

V lost 5 bases and J lost 2 bases; the stretch between them is 16 bases long. Reading the germline V gene gives CDR1 MDHEN and CDR2 SYDVKM. CDR3 length: 16 amino acids, cysteine to phenylalanine. Only the CDR3 region is kept as DNA, spanning 48 bases read in frame from base 1. Stable Graves' hyperthyroidism was defined as no progression to ophthalmopathy during 18 months of follow-up. Hyperthyroidism patients were newly diagnosed, with disease duration under 2 months, and aged 18 to 65 years. The study excluded patients with uncontrolled infections, other autoimmune diseases, pregnancy or lactation. Clinical symptoms, serum thyroxine and TRAb, thyroid ultrasound, and orbital computed tomography formed the basis for the diagnoses. Ficoll-Paque density gradient centrifugation was used to isolate PBMCs from around 9.1 ml of fresh peripheral blood. Trizol reagent was used to extract total RNA, and RNA quality was then checked on an Agilent 2100 Bioanalyzer.

This clonotype was counted a few times. The antigen it binds to is not known. The record has no base qualities; no much larger clone is one base away. The TCR beta CDR3 regions were amplified from RNA transcripts. For the first round of RT-PCR on the TCR CDR3, the HTBI primer set was used together with the Qiagen OneStep RT-PCR kit. Libraries were constructed in a second round of multiplex PCR, after which size selection and purification were performed. The libraries were sequenced on an Illumina HiSeq2000 using paired-end 100 bp reads. On the authors' methods: Raw data were processed with SOAPnuke, discarding reads with adapters, uncalled bases, mean Phred below 15, or no exact constant-primer or identifier match. High-quality paired reads were merged using COPE v1.2.5, and each unique nucleotide sequence was defined as a clonotype. MiTCR v1.1 was used to align clonotypes to the IMGT TRBV, TRBD and TRBJ reference segments. Analysis was restricted to V-J combinations with a frequency above 0.0001, which covered just over 98% of repertoires. The TCS score was defined as F50 (clonal expansion) divided by E x V (chaos), with BLOSUM62-based TCRdist calculated between CDR3 peptides within each V-J. Welch's t-statistics and random forest reduced 514 V-J features to 10 to 15, which were used in a naive Bayes classifier (R e1071). Using fastp trimming at Q25 and MiXCR clonotype assembly, TCRdb reanalyzed the public sequencing data and kept in-frame beta chains. Rows are combined by CDR3 protein, so each entry shows the most common genes and DNA. These V and J calls rely on TCRdb rather than the paper's analysis. The sample includes approximately 530,000 distinct CDR3 sequences, with approximately 16% observed a single time. The ten biggest clones cover 15% to 20% of the sample.

In this chain, TRBV28 is recombined with TRBJ1-3; the D gene is possibly TRBD1, with 5 bases matching. The sequence derives from a woman between 18 and 29 years old with Graves' hyperthyroidism. Sequences were obtained from blood. The CDR3 protein is CASSLRQIFTGNTIYF. The nucleotide sequence reads as follows: TGTGCCAGCAGTCTCCGACAGATTTTTACTGGAAACACCATATATTTT.